Below are 15 T cell receptor beta chains sequenced from a single sample in a study of molecular identifiers for immune sequencing clone quantification. TCRdb passed the PCR reads through MiXCR, listing each CDR3 protein once. The sample consists of about 65,000 distinct CDR3 sequences, roughly 20% of them appearing once. The sequencing input was naive CD8+ T cells from blood, with Jurkat cell RNA spiked in. Subset specified: FACS-sorted CD8+CD4-CCR7+CD45RA+ naive T cells. These receptors were collected from a human donor in good health. Some libraries in this study had Jurkat cell RNA spiked in.

This clonotype was seen ten or more times. The chain links TRBV3-1 to TRBJ1-5; unclear D gene. The CDR3 length is 15 residues. Deletions cut 0 bases from V and 0 bases from J, with 6 bases between. CDR1 is LGHDT and CDR2 is YNNKEL in the germline V gene (reference sequence). CDR3 sequence (DNA): TGTGCCAGCAGCCAAGATATAGGTAGCAATCAGCCCCAGCATTTT. Protein product: CASSQDIGSNQPQHF.

This clonotype was recorded at least ten times. V is TRBV20-1 and J is TRBJ1-5; D not resolved. Germline CDR1 is DFQATT and CDR2 is SNEGSKA (reference sequence). The CDR3 length is 16 residues. V dropped 0 bases and J dropped 0 bases, with 12 bases sitting between them. CDR3 loop: CSARDPTDYSNQPQHF. The CDR3, as DNA: TGCAGTGCTAGAGATCCAACAGACTATAGCAATCAGCCCCAGCATTTT.

This clonotype was detected many times. This rearrangement joins TRBV29-1 to TRBJ2-1; D is unclear. V lost 3 bases to trimming and J lost 7 bases, with 13 bases between them. The germline V gene has CDR1 SQVTM and CDR2 ANQGSEA. The CDR3 has 13 amino acids. The CDR3, as DNA: TGCAGCGTTGAGTCCCCCCTCACAAATGAGCAGTTCTTC. This codes for CSVESPLTNEQFF.

This clonotype has ten or more counts. The chain uses TRBV7-9 and TRBJ2-5; no clear D. The germline gives CDR1 SEHNR, CDR2 FQNEAQ (reference sequence). V gave up 0 bases and J gave up 5 bases, with 4 bases separating them. The CDR3 extends over 12 amino acids. The CDR3, as DNA: TGTGCCAGCAGCTTAGCGCGGGAGACCCAGTACTTC. Translating gives CASSLARETQYF.

This clonotype has ten or more counts. The chain combines TRBV11-2 with TRBJ2-3; D perhaps matches TRBD2 (5 bases). Per germline, CDR1 SGHAT and CDR2 FQNNGV. Trimming pared 5 bases from V and 2 bases from J, leaving 11 bases between. This CDR3 has 14 amino acids. CDR3 DNA: TGTGCCAGCAGCCCTATTGACTACACAGATACGCAGTATTTT. Translated: CASSPIDYTDTQYF.

This clonotype was picked up a small number of times. A much larger clone differs by one base, so this may be a read error. The chain has TRBV11-2 and TRBJ2-5; 10 bases align to TRBD2. The CDR3 is made up of 13 amino acids. CDR1 and CDR2 (germline): SGHAT, FQNNGV. Trimming removed 3 bases from V and 9 bases from J; junction bases left unmatched: 4. The CDR3: CASSLGLAKPQYF. The CDR3 nucleotides read TGTGCCAGCAGCTTGGGACTAGCGAAGCCCCAGTACTTC. Together with reference TRBV11-2 and TRBJ2-5, the CDR3 gives the full variable domain: EAGVAQSPRYKIIEKRQSVAFWCNPISGHATLYWYQQILGQGPKLLIQFQNNGVVDDSQLPKDRFSAERLKGVDSTLKIQPAKLEDSAVYLCASSLGLAKPQYFGPGTRLLVL.

This clonotype has only a few counts. The rearrangement uses TRBV5-1 and TRBJ2-7; no definite D call. The CDR3 runs 11 residues. Trimming took off 1 base at V and 5 bases at J, with 4 bases between the two ends. Germline values: CDR1 SGHRS, CDR2 YFSETQ. The CDR3 region has the DNA TGCGCCAGCAGCTTGAACCACGAGCAGTACTTC. It specifies CASSLNHEQYF.

This clonotype was recorded a few times. The chain uses TRBV28 and TRBJ1-3; tentatively, D is TRBD1 (5 bases). CDR3 length equals 15 residues. Germline V lookup: CDR1 MDHEN, CDR2 SYDVKM. V was cut by 2 bases and J by 1 base, with 9 bases left in between. The CDR3 DNA reads as TGTGCCAGCAGTTTACAGGGCATTTCTGGAAACACCATATATTTT. Translation gives CASSLQGISGNTIYF.

The V and J genes are TRBV12-3 or TRBV12-4 and TRBJ2-1; possibly TRBD1 for D (5 bases). The germline V and J ends were trimmed by 4 bases and 0 bases, with 7 bases remaining between them. The CDR3 length is 14 residues. The CDR3 DNA is TGTGCCAGCAGTTATGACAGCTCCTACAATGAGCAGTTCTTC. Protein product: CASSYDSSYNEQFF.

This clonotype occurred many times. The V and J genes are TRBV20-1 and TRBJ2-5; tentatively, D is TRBD2 (5 bases). This CDR3 has 15 amino acids. Trimming removed 4 bases from V and 0 bases from J, with 15 bases in between. CDR1 and CDR2 from the germline V gene are DFQATT and SNEGSKA (reference sequence). In DNA, the CDR3 is TGCAGTGCTACTCAGAGTGCAGCGGACCAAGAGACCCAGTACTTC. Its protein is CSATQSAADQETQYF.

The chain is built from TRBV4-1 and TRBJ2-7; TRBD2 is a possible D gene (6 bases). Germline V gene data show CDR1 as MGHRA and CDR2 as YSYEKL. Between the trimmed V and J ends, which lost 2 bases and 5 bases, there was a span of 16 bases. This CDR3 contains 15 residues. Written as DNA, the CDR3 is TGCGCCAGCAGCCAATCGGCGACTAGTCTCGACGAGCAGTACTTC. This gives the protein CASSQSATSLDEQYF.

This clonotype is labeled medium-sized. The chain joins TRBV4-1 to TRBJ1-5, with a possible D match to TRBD1 (5 bases). This CDR3 is built from 15 residues. Germline CDR1 MGHRA, CDR2 YSYEKL. V dropped 10 bases and J dropped 0 bases, with 16 bases sitting between them. The CDR3 is CATAPQGYSNQPQHF. DNA for the CDR3: TGCGCCACCGCCCCCCAGGGTTATAGCAATCAGCCCCAGCATTTT.

This clonotype was seen many times. The rearrangement links TRBV12-3 or TRBV12-4 to TRBJ2-7; 11 bases map to TRBD2. The junction had 11 bases not matched to a gene; V was cut back by 8 bases and J by 5 bases. The CDR3 is made up of 15 amino acids. CDR3 DNA sequence: TGTGCCAGCGGACACACTAGCGGGAGCTTCGACGAGCAGTACTTC. This sequence encodes CASGHTSGSFDEQYF.

This clonotype showed up many times. V usage is TRBV6-6 and J usage is TRBJ2-7; D unresolved. V was clipped by 2 bases and J by 7 bases, with 9 bases between them. Germline-derived CDR1 and CDR2 are MNHNY and SVGAGI (reference sequence). This CDR3 comprises 12 residues. The CDR3 coding sequence is TGTGCCAGCAGTTACGTCGTCGAGGAGCAGTACTTC. Its translation is CASSYVVEEQYF.

In its sample, this clonotype was seen many times. CDR3 loop: CASSYQRLAVVGEQYF. The CDR3 region has the DNA TGTGCCAGCAGTTACCAGAGACTAGCGGTTGTTGGCGAGCAGTACTTC. This chain links TRBV6-5 with TRBJ2-7, with 9 bases matching TRBD2. The CDR3 spans 16 residues. Germline loops: CDR1 MNHEY, CDR2 SVGAGI. Trimming took 2 bases from V and 6 from J; bases not matched to a gene: 11.